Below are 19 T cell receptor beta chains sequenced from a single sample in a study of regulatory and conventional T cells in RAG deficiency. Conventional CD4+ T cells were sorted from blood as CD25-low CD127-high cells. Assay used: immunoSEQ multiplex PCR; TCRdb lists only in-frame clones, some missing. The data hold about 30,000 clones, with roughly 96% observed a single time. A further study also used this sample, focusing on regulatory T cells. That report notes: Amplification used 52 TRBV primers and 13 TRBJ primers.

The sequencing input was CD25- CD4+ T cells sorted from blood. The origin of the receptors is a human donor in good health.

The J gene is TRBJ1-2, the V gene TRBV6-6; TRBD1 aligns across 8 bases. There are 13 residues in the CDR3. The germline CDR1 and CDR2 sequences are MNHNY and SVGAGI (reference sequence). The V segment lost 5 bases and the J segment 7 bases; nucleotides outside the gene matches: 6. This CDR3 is CASSNRGGSGYTF. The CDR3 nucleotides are TGTGCCAGCAGTAACAGGGGGGGAAGTGGCTACACCTTC.

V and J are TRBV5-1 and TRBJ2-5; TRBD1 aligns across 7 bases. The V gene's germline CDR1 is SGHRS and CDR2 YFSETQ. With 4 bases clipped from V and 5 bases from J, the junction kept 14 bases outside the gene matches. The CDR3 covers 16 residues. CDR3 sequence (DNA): TGCGCCAGCAGCCATTCTGACAGGGTGAGGGGCGAGACCCAGTACTTC. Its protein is CASSHSDRVRGETQYF.

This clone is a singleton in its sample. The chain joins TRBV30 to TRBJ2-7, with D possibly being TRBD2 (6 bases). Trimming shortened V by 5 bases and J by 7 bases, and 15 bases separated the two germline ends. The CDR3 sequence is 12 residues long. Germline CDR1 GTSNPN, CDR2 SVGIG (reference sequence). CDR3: CAWRWDSLEQYF. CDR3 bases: TGTGCCTGGCGATGGGACTCGCTGGAGCAGTACTTC.

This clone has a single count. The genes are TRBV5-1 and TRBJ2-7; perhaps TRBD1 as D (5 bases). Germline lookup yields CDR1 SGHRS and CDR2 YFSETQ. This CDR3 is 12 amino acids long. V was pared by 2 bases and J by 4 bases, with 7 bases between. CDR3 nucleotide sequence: TGCGCCAGCAGCTTTTCAGGGTACGAGCAGTACTTC. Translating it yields CASSFSGYEQYF.

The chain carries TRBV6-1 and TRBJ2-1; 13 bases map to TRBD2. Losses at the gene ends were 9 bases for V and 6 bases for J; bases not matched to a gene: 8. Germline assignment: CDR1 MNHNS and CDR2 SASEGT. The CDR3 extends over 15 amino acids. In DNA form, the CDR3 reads TGTGCCAGTGCAACCGGGACTAGCGGGGCCAATGAGCAGTTCTTC. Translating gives CASATGTSGANEQFF.

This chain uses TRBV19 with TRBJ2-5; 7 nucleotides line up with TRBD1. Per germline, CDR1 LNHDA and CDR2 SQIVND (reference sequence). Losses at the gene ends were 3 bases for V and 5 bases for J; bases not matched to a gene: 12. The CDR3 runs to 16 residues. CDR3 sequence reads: CASSIGTGVGSETQYF. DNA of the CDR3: TGTGCCAGTAGTATTGGTACAGGGGTGGGTTCGGAGACCCAGTACTTC. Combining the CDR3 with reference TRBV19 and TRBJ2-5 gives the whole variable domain DGGITQSPKYLFRKEGQNVTLSCEQNLNHDAMYWYRQDPGQGLRLIYYSQIVNDFQKGDIAEGYSVSREKKESFPLTVTSAQKNPTAFYLCASSIGTGVGSETQYFGPGTRLLVL.

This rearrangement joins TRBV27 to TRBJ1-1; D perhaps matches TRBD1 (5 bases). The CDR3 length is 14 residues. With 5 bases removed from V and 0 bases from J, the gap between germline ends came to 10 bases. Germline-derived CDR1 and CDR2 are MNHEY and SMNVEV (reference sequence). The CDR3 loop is CASSRLQVNTEAFF. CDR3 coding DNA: TGTGCCAGCAGTCGCCTACAGGTGAACACTGAAGCTTTCTTT.

DNA of the CDR3: TGTGCCAGCAGGAAAGGTGGTAGCGGGGGAACTTACGAGCAGTACTTC. Translation gives CASRKGGSGGTYEQYF. The chain has TRBV27 and TRBJ2-7, with 9 bases matching TRBD2. CDR1 is MNHEY and CDR2 is SMNVEV in the germline V gene (reference sequence). V gave up 6 bases and J gave up 4 bases; unmatched junction bases: 13. The CDR3 is 16 amino acids.

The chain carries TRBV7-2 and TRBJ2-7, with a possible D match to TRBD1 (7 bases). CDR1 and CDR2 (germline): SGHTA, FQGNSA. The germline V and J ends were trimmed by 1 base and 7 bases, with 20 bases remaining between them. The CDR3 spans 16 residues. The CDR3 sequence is CASSLVYRQGGEEQYF. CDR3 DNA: TGTGCCAGCAGCTTAGTATACCGACAGGGAGGTGAAGAGCAGTACTTC.

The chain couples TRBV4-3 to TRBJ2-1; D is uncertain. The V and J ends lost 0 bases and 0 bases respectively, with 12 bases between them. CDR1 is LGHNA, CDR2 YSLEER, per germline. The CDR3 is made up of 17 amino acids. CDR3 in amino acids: CASSQDWPYSSYNEQFF. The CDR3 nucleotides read TGCGCCAGCAGCCAAGATTGGCCGTACAGCTCCTACAATGAGCAGTTCTTC.

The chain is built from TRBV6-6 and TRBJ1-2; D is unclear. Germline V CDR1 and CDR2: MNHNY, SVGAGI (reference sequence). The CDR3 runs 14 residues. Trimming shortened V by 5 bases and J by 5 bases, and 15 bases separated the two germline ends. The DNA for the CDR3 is TGTGCCAGCAGTCACAAGGAAGAGCGATATGGCTACACCTTC. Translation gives CASSHKEERYGYTF.

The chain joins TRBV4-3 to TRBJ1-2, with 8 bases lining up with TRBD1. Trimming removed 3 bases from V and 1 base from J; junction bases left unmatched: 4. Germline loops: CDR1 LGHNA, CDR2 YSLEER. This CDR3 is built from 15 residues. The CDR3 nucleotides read TGCGCCAGCAGCCACACGGACAGGGTTAACTATGGCTACACCTTC. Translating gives CASSHTDRVNYGYTF.

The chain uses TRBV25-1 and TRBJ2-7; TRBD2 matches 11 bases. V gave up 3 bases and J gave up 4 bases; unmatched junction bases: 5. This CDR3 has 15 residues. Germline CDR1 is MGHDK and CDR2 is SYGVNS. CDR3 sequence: CASSELLAGEYEQYF. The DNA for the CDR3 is TGTGCCAGCAGTGAGTTACTAGCGGGAGAATACGAGCAGTACTTC.

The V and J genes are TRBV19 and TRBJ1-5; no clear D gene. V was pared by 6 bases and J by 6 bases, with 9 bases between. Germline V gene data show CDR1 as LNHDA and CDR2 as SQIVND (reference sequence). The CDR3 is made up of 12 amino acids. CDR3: CASRKRSQPQHF. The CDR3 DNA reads TGTGCCAGTAGAAAGAGGAGTCAGCCCCAGCATTTT.

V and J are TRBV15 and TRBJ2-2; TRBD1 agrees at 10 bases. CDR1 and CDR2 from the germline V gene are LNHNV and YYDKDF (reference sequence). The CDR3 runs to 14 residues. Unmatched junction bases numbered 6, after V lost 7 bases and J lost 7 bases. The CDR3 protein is CATNPGQGVGELFF. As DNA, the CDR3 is TGTGCCACCAATCCCGGACAGGGGGTCGGGGAGCTGTTTTTT.

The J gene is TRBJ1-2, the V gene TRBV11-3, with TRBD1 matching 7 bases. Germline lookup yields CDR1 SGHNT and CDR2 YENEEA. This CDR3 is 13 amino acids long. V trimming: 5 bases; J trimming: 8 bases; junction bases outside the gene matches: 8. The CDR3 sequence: CASSGAGGGGYTF. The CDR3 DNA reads TGTGCCAGCAGCGGAGCAGGGGGAGGCGGCTACACCTTC.

This chain's CDR3 is CASSPLGTARNTIYF. The CDR3, as DNA: TGCGCCAGCAGCCCCCTAGGGACAGCCAGGAACACCATATATTTT. The genes are TRBV4-1 and TRBJ1-3; 7 nucleotides agree with TRBD1. The CDR3 length is 15 residues. V was clipped by 4 bases and J by 7 bases; unmatched bases: 10. Germline loops: CDR1 MGHRA, CDR2 YSYEKL.

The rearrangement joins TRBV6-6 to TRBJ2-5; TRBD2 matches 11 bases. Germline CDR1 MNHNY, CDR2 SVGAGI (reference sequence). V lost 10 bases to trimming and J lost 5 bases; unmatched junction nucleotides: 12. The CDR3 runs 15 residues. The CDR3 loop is CAIALSGRATETQYF. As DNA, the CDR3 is TGTGCCATCGCCCTTAGCGGGAGGGCGACGGAGACCCAGTACTTC.

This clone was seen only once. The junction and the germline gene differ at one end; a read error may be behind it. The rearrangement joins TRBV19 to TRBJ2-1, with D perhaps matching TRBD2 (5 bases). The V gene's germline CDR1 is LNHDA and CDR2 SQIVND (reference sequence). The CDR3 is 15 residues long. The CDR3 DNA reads TGTGCCAGTAAATGGGATGGTGGAGGCGCCAATGGGCAGTTCTTC. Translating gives CASKWDGGGANGQFF.